What follows are 16 T cell receptor beta chains derived from one specimen sequenced in a study of cytomegalovirus exposure and HLA in healthy donors. It was with 60 Vbeta and 13 Jbeta primers that the PCR ran. Generated by immunoSEQ multiplex PCR, the TCRdb table keeps only in-frame clones and is missing some. The table has around 140,000 clones, more than 7.5% seen once. Sequencing input: PBMCs. The receptors shown here come from a man in his fifties in good health and CMV-seronegative.

The genes are TRBV5-6 and TRBJ1-1; 11 bases are a match to TRBD1. The CDR3 covers 15 residues. V lost 4 bases, J lost 4 bases, and 6 bases stayed unmatched. CDR1 is SGHDT and CDR2 is YYEEEE in the germline V gene. CDR3 residues: CASSLDRGLGTEAFF. The CDR3 nucleotides read TGTGCCAGCAGCCTGGACAGGGGGCTGGGCACTGAAGCTTTCTTT. The complete variable domain, with remaining parts taken from reference TRBV5-6 and TRBJ1-1, reads DAGVTQSPTHLIKTRGQQVTLRCSPKSGHDTVSWYQQALGQGPQFIFQYYEEEERQRGNFPDRFSGHQFPNYSSELNVNALLLGDSALYLCASSLDRGLGTEAFFGQGTRLTVV.

This rearrangement joins TRBV12-5 to TRBJ2-1; 13 nucleotides match TRBD2. CDR3 length: 15 residues. V was clipped by 3 bases and J by 6 bases; unmatched bases: 2. Germline loops: CDR1 LGHNT, CDR2 FRNRAP. Written as DNA, the CDR3 is TGTGCTAGTGGTTTACTAGCGGGGGGGCTCAATGAGCAGTTCTTC. Amino acid sequence: CASGLLAGGLNEQFF.

This rearrangement joins TRBV5-1 to TRBJ2-3; 8 bases align to TRBD1. The germline gives CDR1 SGHRS, CDR2 YFSETQ. CDR3 length: 15 residues. Losses at the gene ends were 4 bases for V and 0 bases for J; bases not matched to a gene: 4. CDR3 amino acids: CASSPRTGSTDTQYF. In DNA form, the CDR3 reads TGCGCCAGCAGCCCTAGGACAGGGAGCACAGATACGCAGTATTTT.

This clone appeared a few times. The chain couples TRBV29-1 to TRBJ2-1, with TRBD2 matching 9 bases. The junction had 4 bases not matched to a gene; V was cut back by 1 base and J by 6 bases. There are 14 residues in the CDR3. CDR1 SQVTM and CDR2 ANQGSEA come from the germline V gene. CDR3 protein: CSVEASGGSNEQFF. The CDR3 nucleotides read TGCAGCGTTGAAGCAAGCGGGGGGTCCAATGAGCAGTTCTTC.

The genes are TRBV18 and TRBJ2-6; TRBD1 might be the D (6 bases). V was cut by 2 bases and J by 4 bases, with 12 bases left in between. CDR3 length equals 16 residues. From germline, CDR1 is KGHSH and CDR2 LQKENI. The CDR3 sequence is CASSPDRQAGANVLTF. The CDR3 nucleotides read TGTGCCAGCTCACCAGACAGACAGGCCGGGGCCAACGTCCTGACTTTC. The full variable domain, completed using reference TRBV18 and TRBJ2-6, is NAGVMQNPRHLVRRRGQEARLRCSPMKGHSHVYWYRQLPEEGLKFMVYLQKENIIDESGMPKERFSAEFPKEGPSILRIQQVVRGDSAAYFCASSPDRQAGANVLTFGAGSRLTVL.

This sequence joins TRBV18 and TRBJ1-2, with TRBD1 as a possible D gene (5 bases). CDR1 and CDR2 (germline): KGHSH, LQKENI. Trimming cost V 3 bases and J 1 base, with 6 bases left between them. CDR3 length: 13 residues. The CDR3 sequence is CASSPTDNYGYTF. DNA for the CDR3: TGTGCCAGCTCACCGACAGATAACTATGGCTACACCTTC.

This clone has a handful of counts. The chain carries TRBV7-8 and TRBJ1-5; D is unresolved. CDR1 SGHVS and CDR2 FQNEAQ come from the germline V gene. CDR3 size: 14 residues. Trimming stripped 5 bases from V and 1 base from J, with 9 bases between. CDR3 DNA: TGTGCCAGCAGCAACGGGAAAAGCAATCAGCCCCAGCATTTT. It is translated as CASSNGKSNQPQHF.

This clone was observed a few times. The chain links TRBV28 to TRBJ2-1, with D unresolved. This CDR3 spans 14 amino acids. CDR1 and CDR2 (germline): MDHEN, SYDVKM. Trimming shortened V by 6 bases and J by 0 bases, and 9 bases separated the two germline ends. Here the CDR3 reads CASRLGSSYNEQFF. Here the CDR3 DNA reads TGTGCCAGCAGGTTGGGCTCCTCCTACAATGAGCAGTTCTTC. Together with reference TRBV28 and TRBJ2-1, the CDR3 gives the full variable domain: DVKVTQSSRYLVKRTGEKVFLECVQDMDHENMFWYRQDPGLGLRLIYFSYDVKMKEKGDIPEGYSVSREKKERFSLILESASTNQTSMYLCASRLGSSYNEQFFGPGTRLTVL.

This clone was seen more than once but under ten times. J is TRBJ1-1 and V is TRBV10-2; D not resolved. V was trimmed by 6 bases and J by 10 bases, leaving 15 bases between them. Germline V gene lookup returns CDR1 WSHSY and CDR2 SAAADI. This CDR3 region has 12 residues. The CDR3 bases are TGCGCCAGCAGGAACCCTCAAACGGGAGCTTTCTTT. As protein: CASRNPQTGAFF.

This clone occurred a few times. The CDR3 region is CASSLAGDVETQYF. The DNA of the CDR3 is TGTGCCAGTAGTTTAGCCGGGGATGTGGAGACCCAGTACTTC. V and J are TRBV19 and TRBJ2-5; D is perhaps TRBD2 (5 bases). V lost 5 bases to trimming and J lost 5 bases, with 15 bases between them. The germline CDR1 and CDR2 sequences are LNHDA and SQIVND (reference sequence). The length of the CDR3 is 14 residues. The complete variable domain, with remaining parts taken from reference TRBV19 and TRBJ2-5, reads DGGITQSPKYLFRKEGQNVTLSCEQNLNHDAMYWYRQDPGQGLRLIYYSQIVNDFQKGDIAEGYSVSREKKESFPLTVTSAQKNPTAFYLCASSLAGDVETQYFGPGTRLLVL.

The sample holds a few counts of this clone. This chain uses TRBV7-3 with TRBJ1-1; D remains unclear. The germline V and J ends were trimmed by 3 bases and 2 bases, with 10 bases remaining between them. CDR3 size: 14 residues. From germline, CDR1 is SGHTA and CDR2 FQGTGA. This CDR3 reads CASSFTPGNTEAFF. The CDR3 DNA is TGTGCCAGCAGCTTTACCCCAGGAAACACTGAAGCTTTCTTT.

The chain links TRBV27 to TRBJ1-1; D not certain. This CDR3 has 14 residues. Germline CDR1 and CDR2: MNHEY and SMNVEV (reference sequence). V lost 3 bases and J 4 bases, leaving 12 bases between the germline ends. CDR3 nucleotide sequence: TGTGCCAGCAGTTTGGCCTTCCGGGGCACTGAAGCTTTCTTT. Translation gives CASSLAFRGTEAFF.

The table lists this clone with a few counts. This rearrangement joins TRBV7-9 to TRBJ2-1; no definite D call. The CDR3 is made up of 11 amino acids. V was shortened by 0 bases and J by 10 bases, with 4 bases between the two germline ends. Germline CDR1 SEHNR, CDR2 FQNEAQ (reference sequence). CDR3 sequence reads: CASSLASEQFF. In nucleotides, the CDR3 is TGTGCCAGCAGCTTAGCTAGCGAGCAGTTCTTC.

This clone was seen a single time. The gene calls are TRBV28 and TRBJ2-7, with 10 bases aligning to TRBD2. This CDR3 comprises 18 residues. With V trimmed by 4 bases and J by 3 bases, 15 bases remained unmatched. In germline, CDR1 is MDHEN, CDR2 SYDVKM. This CDR3 reads CASSSFRLAGVYNYEQYF. The CDR3, as DNA: TGTGCCAGCAGTTCCTTTCGGCTAGCGGGAGTGTATAACTACGAGCAGTACTTC.

As to this clone: This sample includes further DNA sequences coding for the same CDR3. The chain is built from TRBV18 and TRBJ2-2; 7 bases are a match to TRBD1. Germline loops: CDR1 KGHSH, CDR2 LQKENI. J lost 2 bases, V lost 2 bases, and 2 bases had no gene match. This CDR3 has 15 residues. The CDR3 DNA reads as TGTGCCAGCTCACCAGGGACAGCAAACACCGGGGAGCTGTTTTTT. Translating gives CASSPGTANTGELFF.

This chain joins TRBV2 and TRBJ2-3, with 11 bases lining up with TRBD2. CDR1 SNHLY and CDR2 FYNNEI come from the germline V gene. This CDR3 region has 14 residues. V gave up 8 bases and J gave up 5 bases; unmatched junction bases: 6. The CDR3 protein is CASVLAGVGDTQYF. The CDR3 DNA reads as TGTGCCAGCGTACTAGCGGGAGTAGGAGATACGCAGTATTTT. Drawing the rest from reference TRBV2 and TRBJ2-3, the complete variable domain is EPEVTQTPSHQVTQMGQEVILRCVPISNHLYFYWYRQILGQKVEFLVSFYNNEISEKSEIFDDQFSVERPDGSNFTLKIRSTKLEDSAMYFCASVLAGVGDTQYFGPGTRLTVL.